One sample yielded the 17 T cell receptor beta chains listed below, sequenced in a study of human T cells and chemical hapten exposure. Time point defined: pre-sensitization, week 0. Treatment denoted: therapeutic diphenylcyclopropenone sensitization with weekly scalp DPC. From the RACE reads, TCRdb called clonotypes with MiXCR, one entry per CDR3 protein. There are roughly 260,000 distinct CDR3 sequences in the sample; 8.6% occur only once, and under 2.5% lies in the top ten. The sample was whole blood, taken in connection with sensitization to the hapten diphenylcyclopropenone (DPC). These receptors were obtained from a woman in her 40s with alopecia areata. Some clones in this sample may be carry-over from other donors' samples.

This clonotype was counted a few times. This CDR3 reads CASSLPLDDLDPRKTQYF. DNA for the CDR3: TGTGCCAGCAGCTTGCCCCTTGACGACCTTGACCCTCGGAAGACCCAGTACTTC. The rearrangement joins TRBV11-2 to TRBJ2-5; unclear D gene. V dropped 3 bases and J dropped 6 bases, with 26 bases sitting between them. This CDR3 contains 18 residues. Germline assignment: CDR1 SGHAT and CDR2 FQNNGV.

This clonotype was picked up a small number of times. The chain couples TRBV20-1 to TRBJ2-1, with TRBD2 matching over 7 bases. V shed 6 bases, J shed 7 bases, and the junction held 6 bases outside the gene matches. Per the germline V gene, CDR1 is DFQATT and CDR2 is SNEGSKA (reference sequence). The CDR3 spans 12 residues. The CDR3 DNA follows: TGCAGTGCCTGGGGACTAACTAATGAGCAGTTCTTC. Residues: CSAWGLTNEQFF.

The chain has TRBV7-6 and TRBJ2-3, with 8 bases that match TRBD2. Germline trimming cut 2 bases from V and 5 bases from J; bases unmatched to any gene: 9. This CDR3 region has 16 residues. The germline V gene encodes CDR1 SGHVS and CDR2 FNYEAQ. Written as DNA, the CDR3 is TGTGCCAGCAGCTTAAAAGCGGGAGATAGGGAAGATACGCAGTATTTT. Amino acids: CASSLKAGDREDTQYF.

CDR3 nucleotides: TGTGCCAGCAAGACCGGGACAGGCGTTGAAAAACTGTTTTTT. Translated: CASKTGTGVEKLFF. This chain joins TRBV6-1 and TRBJ1-4; 8 bases are shared with TRBD1. The V segment lost 7 bases and the J segment 7 bases; nucleotides outside the gene matches: 8. Germline V CDR1 and CDR2: MNHNS, SASEGT. CDR3 length equals 14 residues.

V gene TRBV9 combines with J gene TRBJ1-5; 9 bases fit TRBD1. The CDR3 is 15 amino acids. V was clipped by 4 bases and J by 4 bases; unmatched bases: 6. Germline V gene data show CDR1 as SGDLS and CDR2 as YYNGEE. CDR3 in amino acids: CASSSGQGINQPQHF. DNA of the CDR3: TGTGCCAGCAGCTCCGGACAGGGGATAAATCAGCCCCAGCATTTT.

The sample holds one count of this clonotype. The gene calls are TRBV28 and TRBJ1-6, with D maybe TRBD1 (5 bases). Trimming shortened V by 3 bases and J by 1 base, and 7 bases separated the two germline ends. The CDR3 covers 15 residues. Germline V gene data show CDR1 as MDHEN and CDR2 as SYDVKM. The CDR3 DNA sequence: TGTGCCAGCAGTTTTGGGGCGTCCTATAATTCACCCCTCCACTTT. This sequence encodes CASSFGASYNSPLHF.

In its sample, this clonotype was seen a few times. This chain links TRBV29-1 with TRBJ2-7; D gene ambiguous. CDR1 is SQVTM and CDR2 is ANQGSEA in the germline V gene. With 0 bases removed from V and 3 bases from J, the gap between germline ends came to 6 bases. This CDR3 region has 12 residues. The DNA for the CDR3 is TGCAGCGTTGAAGACAAGGACTACGAGCAGTACTTC. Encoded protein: CSVEDKDYEQYF.

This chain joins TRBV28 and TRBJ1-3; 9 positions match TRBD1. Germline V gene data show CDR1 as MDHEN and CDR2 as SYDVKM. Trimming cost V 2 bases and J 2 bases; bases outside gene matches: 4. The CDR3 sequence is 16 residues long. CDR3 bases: TGTGCCAGCAGTTTACTACAGGGGGCTACTGGAAACACCATATATTTT. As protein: CASSLLQGATGNTIYF.

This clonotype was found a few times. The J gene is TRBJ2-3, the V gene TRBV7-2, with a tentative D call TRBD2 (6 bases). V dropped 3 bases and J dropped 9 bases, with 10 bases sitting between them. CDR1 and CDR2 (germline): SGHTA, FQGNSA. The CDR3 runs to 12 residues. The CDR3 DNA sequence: TGTGCCAGCAGCTTTTTGGGGGGAACGCAGTATTTT. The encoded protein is CASSFLGGTQYF.

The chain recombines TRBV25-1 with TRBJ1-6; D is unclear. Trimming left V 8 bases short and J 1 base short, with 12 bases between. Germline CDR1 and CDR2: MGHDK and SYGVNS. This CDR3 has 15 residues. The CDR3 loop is CASGPRGSYNSPLHF. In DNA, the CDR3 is TGTGCCAGCGGCCCACGGGGTTCCTATAATTCACCCCTCCACTTT. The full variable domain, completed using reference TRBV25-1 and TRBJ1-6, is EADIYQTPRYLVIGTGKKITLECSQTMGHDKMYWYQQDPGMELHLIHYSYGVNSTEKGDLSSESTVSRIRTEHFPLTLESARPSHTSQYLCASGPRGSYNSPLHFGNGTRLTVT.

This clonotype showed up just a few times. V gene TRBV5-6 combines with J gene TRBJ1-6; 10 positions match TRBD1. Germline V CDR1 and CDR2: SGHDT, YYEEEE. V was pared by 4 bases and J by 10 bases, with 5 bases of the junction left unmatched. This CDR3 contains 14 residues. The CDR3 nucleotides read TGTGCCAGCAGCGTGGACAGGGGGGGATCACCCCTCCACTTT. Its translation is CASSVDRGGSPLHF.

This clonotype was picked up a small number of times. The DNA for the CDR3 is TGCAGCGTGCGGACAGGGGGGTCCTACGAGCAGTACTTC. Translated, it gives CSVRTGGSYEQYF. This chain joins TRBV29-1 and TRBJ2-7, with 10 bases fitting TRBD1. The V gene end was trimmed by 6 bases and the J gene end by 1 base; junction bases not matched to a gene: 3. CDR1 is SQVTM and CDR2 is ANQGSEA in the germline V gene. The CDR3 runs 13 residues.

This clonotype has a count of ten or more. The chain's CDR3 is CASSLQGYNSPLHF. The DNA of the CDR3 is TGTGCCAGCAGCTTGCAGGGCTATAATTCACCCCTCCACTTT. The chain couples TRBV7-2 to TRBJ1-6; D might be TRBD1 (5 bases). Per the germline V gene, CDR1 is SGHTA and CDR2 is FQGNSA. V lost 3 bases to trimming and J lost 3 bases, with 6 bases between them. The CDR3 is 14 amino acids.

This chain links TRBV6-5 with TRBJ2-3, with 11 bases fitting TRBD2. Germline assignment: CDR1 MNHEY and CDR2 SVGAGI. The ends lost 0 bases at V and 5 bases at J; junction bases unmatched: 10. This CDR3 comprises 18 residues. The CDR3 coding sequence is TGTGCCAGCAGTTACTCGTCAGTAGCGGGAGGGCCTCAAGATACGCAGTATTTT. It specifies CASSYSSVAGGPQDTQYF.

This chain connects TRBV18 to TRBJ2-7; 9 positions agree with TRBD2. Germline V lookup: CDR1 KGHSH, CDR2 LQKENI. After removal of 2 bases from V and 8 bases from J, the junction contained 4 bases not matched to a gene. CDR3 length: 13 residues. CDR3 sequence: CASSPEGLAKQYF. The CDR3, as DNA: TGTGCCAGCTCACCAGAAGGACTAGCGAAGCAGTACTTC.

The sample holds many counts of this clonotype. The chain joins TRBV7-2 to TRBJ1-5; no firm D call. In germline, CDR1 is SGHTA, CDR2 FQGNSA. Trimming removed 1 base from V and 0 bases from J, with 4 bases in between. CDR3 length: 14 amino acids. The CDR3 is CASSLGNSNQPQHF. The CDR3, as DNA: TGTGCCAGCAGCTTAGGGAATAGCAATCAGCCCCAGCATTTT.

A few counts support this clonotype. The CDR3 nucleotides read TGCAGTCCTACTTATGACAGGGTGGGCGCAGATACGCAGTATTTT. Its protein product is CSPTYDRVGADTQYF. The V call is TRBV20-1, the J call TRBJ2-3, with 7 bases matching TRBD1. J gave up 4 bases and V 8 bases, and 15 bases lay outside the gene matches. The CDR3 has 15 amino acids. The germline gives CDR1 DFQATT, CDR2 SNEGSKA (reference sequence).